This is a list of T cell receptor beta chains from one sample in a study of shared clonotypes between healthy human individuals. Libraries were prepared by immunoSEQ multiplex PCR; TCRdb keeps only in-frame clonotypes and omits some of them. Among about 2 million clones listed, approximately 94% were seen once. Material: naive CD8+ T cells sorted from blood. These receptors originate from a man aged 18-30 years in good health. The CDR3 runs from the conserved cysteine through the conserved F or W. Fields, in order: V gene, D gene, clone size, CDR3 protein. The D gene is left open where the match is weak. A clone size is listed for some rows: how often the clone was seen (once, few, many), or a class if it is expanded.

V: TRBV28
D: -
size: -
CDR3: CASSQGNQPQHF

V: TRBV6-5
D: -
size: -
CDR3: CASSLTSLTIPQFF

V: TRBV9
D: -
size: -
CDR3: CASSVEGVGDTEAFF

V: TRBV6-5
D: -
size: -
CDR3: CASSYRQWDGYTF

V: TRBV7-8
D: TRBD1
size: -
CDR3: CASRQGNTGELFF

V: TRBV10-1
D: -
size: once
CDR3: CASSAPWGAGELFF

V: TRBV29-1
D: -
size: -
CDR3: CSVCPTEGPYTDTQYF

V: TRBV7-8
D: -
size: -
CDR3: CASSFSLAPQETQYF

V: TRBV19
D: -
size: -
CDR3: CASSIAQIYGYTF

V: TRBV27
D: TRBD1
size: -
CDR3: CASSLGQGTRDEQFF

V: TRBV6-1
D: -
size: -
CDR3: CASSDGGEGEGNTIYF

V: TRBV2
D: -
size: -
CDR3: CASSYLSSYEQYF

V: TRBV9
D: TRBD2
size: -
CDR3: CASSVGLAGGETQYF

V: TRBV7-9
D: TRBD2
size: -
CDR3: CASSLGVAGAYNEQFF

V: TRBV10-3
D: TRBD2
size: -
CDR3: CAISDPGLAGFGEQFF

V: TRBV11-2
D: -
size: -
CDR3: CASSMGRRYEQYF

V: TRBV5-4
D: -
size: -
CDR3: CASSLDRLSGGGLMNTEAFF

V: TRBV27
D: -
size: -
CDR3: CASRDPRGIQETQYF

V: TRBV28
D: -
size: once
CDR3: CASSLTRLTGPVPNYGYTF

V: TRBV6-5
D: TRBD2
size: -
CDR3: CASSLTSGYYNEQFF

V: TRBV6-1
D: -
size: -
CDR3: CASGANYGYTF

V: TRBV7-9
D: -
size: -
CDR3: CASSSTPGETDTQYF

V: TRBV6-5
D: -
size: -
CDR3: CASSYSAEGYGELFF

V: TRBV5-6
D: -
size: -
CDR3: CASSLASVNEQFF

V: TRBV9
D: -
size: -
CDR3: CASSVVGTEETQYF

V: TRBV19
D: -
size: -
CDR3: CASSRSGDSSYEQYF

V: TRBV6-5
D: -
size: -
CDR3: CASSSVDEKLFF

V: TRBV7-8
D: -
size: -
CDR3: CASSLRGVLDTEAFF

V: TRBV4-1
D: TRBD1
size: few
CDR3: CASSQVGDRYGYTF

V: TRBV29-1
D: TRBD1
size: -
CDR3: CSVVGQGTMYEQYF

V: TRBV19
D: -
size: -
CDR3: CASSKLETYNEQFF

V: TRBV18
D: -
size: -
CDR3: CASSPILVTGLYEQYF

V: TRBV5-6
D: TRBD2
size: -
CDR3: CASSPDGRGNTGELFF

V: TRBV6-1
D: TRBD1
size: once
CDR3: CASTPDRGAQHF

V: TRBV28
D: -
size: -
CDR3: CASGGQLTGELFF

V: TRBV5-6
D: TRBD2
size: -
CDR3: CASSPYPSGRAYEQFF

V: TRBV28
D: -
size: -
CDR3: CASSFSEAHGISGNTIYF

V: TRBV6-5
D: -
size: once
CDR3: CASSYSSSGANVLTF

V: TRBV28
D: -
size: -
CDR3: CASSLGAYEQYF

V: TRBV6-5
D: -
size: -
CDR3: CASSPPGSYEQYF

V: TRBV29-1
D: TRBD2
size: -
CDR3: CSVPGTSGGVEQFF

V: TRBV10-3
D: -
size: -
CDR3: CAISALPWEQYF

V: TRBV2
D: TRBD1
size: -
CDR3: CASRYRGTMNTEAFF

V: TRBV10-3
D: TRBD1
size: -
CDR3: CAISERTGDEAFF

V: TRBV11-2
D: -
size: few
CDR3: CASSLTETQYF

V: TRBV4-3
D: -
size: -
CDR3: CASSPGGVLSYEQYF

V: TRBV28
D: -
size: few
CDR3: CASSLRTDTQYF

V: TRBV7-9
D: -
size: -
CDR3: CASSLGDSNQPQHF

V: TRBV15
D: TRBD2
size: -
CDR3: CATTTGLVNTDTQYF

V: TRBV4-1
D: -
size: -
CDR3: CASSLALTNYGYTF

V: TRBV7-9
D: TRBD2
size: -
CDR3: CASRTLAGGPWNEQFF

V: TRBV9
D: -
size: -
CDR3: CASSVGADYNSPLHF

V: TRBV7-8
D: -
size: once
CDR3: CASSFSSPGNTEAFF

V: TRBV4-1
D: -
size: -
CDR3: CASSQEGTQETQYF